These 26 T cell receptor beta chains came from one sample sequenced in a study of blood T cell repertoires in COVID-19. Clones were sequenced by immunoSEQ multiplex PCR, and TCRdb holds only the in-frame ones, with some missing. The sample contains tens of thousands of clones, approximately 92% of which appear only once. Sequences were obtained from peripheral blood. These receptors were collected from a man aged 50 to 59 with active COVID-19.

The chain has TRBV27 and TRBJ2-7, with 9 bases fitting TRBD2. Trimming cost V 5 bases and J 3 bases; bases outside gene matches: 5. CDR1 and CDR2 (germline): MNHEY, SMNVEV (reference sequence). The CDR3 is 14 amino acids. CDR3 region: CASSPGLAYYEQYF. The CDR3 coding sequence is TGTGCCAGCAGTCCGGGACTAGCTTACTACGAGCAGTACTTC.

The chain couples TRBV7-9 to TRBJ1-1; 7 nucleotides align to TRBD1. Germline V gene lookup returns CDR1 SEHNR and CDR2 FQNEAQ (reference sequence). The CDR3 runs to 17 residues. The J segment lost 5 bases and the V segment lost 0 bases, leaving 12 bases of the junction unmatched. The CDR3 DNA reads TGTGCCAGCAGCTTAGCCTACAGGGGACGGCGGAAAACTGAAGCTTTCTTT. Amino acid sequence: CASSLAYRGRRKTEAFF.

The chain carries TRBV14 and TRBJ2-3; weak D call: TRBD2 (6 bases). There are 13 residues in the CDR3. With 3 bases removed from V and 8 bases from J, the gap between germline ends came to 12 bases. Germline CDR1 is SGHDN and CDR2 is FVKESK. This CDR3 is CASSQAGSVTQYF. CDR3 DNA sequence: TGTGCCAGCAGCCAGGCGGGGTCGGTTACGCAGTATTTT.

This CDR3 is CASSQVWAPSGAFF. CDR3 in DNA: TGTGCCAGCAGCCAAGTCTGGGCGCCCTCTGGAGCTTTCTTT. The chain joins TRBV4-2 to TRBJ1-1; no reliable D call. There are 14 residues in the CDR3. Germline-derived CDR1 and CDR2 are LGHNA and YNFKEQ. V dropped 1 base and J dropped 10 bases, with 16 bases sitting between them.

V usage is TRBV5-4 and J usage is TRBJ1-3; the D is unclear. CDR3 length: 13 residues. CDR1 and CDR2 from the germline V gene are SGHNT and YYREEE (reference sequence). V gave up 5 bases and J gave up 2 bases, with 8 bases separating them. The CDR3 spells CASRPGAGNTIYF. CDR3 DNA: TGTGCCAGCAGACCCGGAGCTGGAAACACCATATATTTT.

This clone was seen a few times. The CDR3 DNA follows: TGTGCCAGCAGCCAACAGGGGGAAAATTCACCCCTCCACTTT. As protein: CASSQQGENSPLHF. The V gene is TRBV3-1 (or the pseudogene TRBV3-2), the J gene TRBJ1-6, with 7 bases that match TRBD1. Losses at the gene ends were 2 bases for V and 7 bases for J; bases not matched to a gene: 2. Looked up from germline, CDR1 is LGHDT and CDR2 is YNNKEL (reference sequence). There are 14 residues in the CDR3.

The chain employs TRBV5-1 and TRBJ2-5, with TRBD2 identical over 9 bases. The germline CDR1 and CDR2 sequences are SGHRS and YFSETQ. With 4 bases clipped from V and 5 bases from J, the junction kept 6 bases outside the gene matches. The CDR3 is made up of 14 amino acids. In DNA form, the CDR3 reads TGCGCCAGCAGCCCTGGGACTAGCCTGGAGACCCAGTACTTC. Encoded protein: CASSPGTSLETQYF.

This clone was counted once. This rearrangement joins TRBV7-6 to TRBJ2-1, with 7 nucleotides matching TRBD1. Germline V gene sequence: CDR1 SGHVS, CDR2 FNYEAQ. V lost 4 bases to trimming and J lost 5 bases; unmatched junction nucleotides: 17. This CDR3 region has 18 residues. CDR3 DNA sequence: TGTGCCAGCAGCTCGAAATACAGGGGAAGTATCCGGGACAATGAGCAGTTCTTC. Amino acid sequence: CASSSKYRGSIRDNEQFF.

The chain links TRBV27 to TRBJ1-6; TRBD1 aligns across 9 bases. V shed 2 bases and J 9 bases; nucleotides not matched to a gene: 2. CDR1 is MNHEY, CDR2 SMNVEV, per germline (reference sequence). The CDR3 contains 14 residues. CDR3: CASSLGDRVSPLHF. The DNA for the CDR3 is TGTGCCAGCAGTTTAGGGGACAGGGTTTCACCCCTCCACTTT.

CDR3: CASSQSGNLRGTRGVWGYTF. Written as DNA, the CDR3 is TGCGCCAGCAGTCAATCCGGGAACCTTCGGGGAACCAGAGGAGTATGGGGCTACACCTTC. This chain uses TRBV23-1 with TRBJ1-2; D remains ambiguous. TRBV23-1 falls under the ORF class, with uncertain function. The V end lost 0 bases, the J end lost 8 bases, and 31 bases lay between the germline ends. The CDR3 spans 20 residues.

This chain links TRBV12-3 or TRBV12-4 with TRBJ1-1; D gene uncertain. The CDR3 covers 13 residues. Trimming removed 3 bases at V and 1 base at J, with 6 bases between. CDR3 DNA: TGTGCCAGCAGTTTTATCCCGAACACTGAAGCTTTCTTT. This gives the protein CASSFIPNTEAFF.

The chain carries TRBV9 and TRBJ1-1; no firm D call. In germline, CDR1 is SGDLS, CDR2 YYNGEE. V lost 4 bases, J lost 0 bases, and 13 bases lay in between. This CDR3 has 15 residues. The CDR3 sequence: CASSPQRGLNTEAFF. CDR3 bases: TGTGCCAGCAGCCCCCAACGAGGGCTGAACACTGAAGCTTTCTTT.

The CDR3 region is CASSLGSQQFF. The CDR3 DNA is TGCGCCAGCAGCCTTGGGAGCCAGCAGTTCTTC. The V call is TRBV5-1, the J call TRBJ2-1, with D possibly being TRBD2 (5 bases). Per the germline V gene, CDR1 is SGHRS and CDR2 is YFSETQ. Between the trimmed V and J ends, which lost 4 bases and 11 bases, there was a span of 10 bases. The length of the CDR3 is 11 residues.

The chain uses TRBV7-3 and TRBJ2-2, with D possibly being TRBD1 (5 bases). The CDR3 totals 15 residues. Trimming removed 2 bases at V and 6 bases at J, with 13 bases between. Germline V CDR1 and CDR2: SGHTA, FQGTGA. The CDR3 bases are TGTGCCAGCAGCTTAGATCCCACGACAGCCGGGGAGCTGTTTTTT. Translation: CASSLDPTTAGELFF.

This clone was seen more than once but under ten times. The gene calls are TRBV6-5 and TRBJ1-2, with TRBD1 as a possible D gene (5 bases). This CDR3 is 13 amino acids long. Germline V gene data show CDR1 as MNHEY and CDR2 as SVGAGI. V was trimmed by 6 bases and J by 0 bases, leaving 8 bases between them. In nucleotides, the CDR3 is TGTGCCAGCAGGACAGCGCCTAACTATGGCTACACCTTC. As protein: CASRTAPNYGYTF.

The rearrangement uses TRBV5-5 and TRBJ1-1; D may be TRBD1 (6 bases). The CDR3 has 14 amino acids. Trimming took off 0 bases at V and 9 bases at J, with 15 bases between the two ends. Germline assignment: CDR1 SGHKS and CDR2 YYEKEE (reference sequence). The CDR3 region is CASSLEGGTVQAFF. In DNA, the CDR3 is TGTGCCAGCAGCTTGGAGGGGGGGACCGTCCAAGCTTTCTTT. The full variable domain, completed using reference TRBV5-5 and TRBJ1-1, is DAGVTQSPTHLIKTRGQQVTLRCSPISGHKSVSWYQQVLGQGPQFIFQYYEKEERGRGNFPDRFSARQFPNYSSELNVNALLLGDSALYLCASSLEGGTVQAFFGQGTRLTVV.

The count of this clone is one. J is TRBJ2-7 and V is TRBV11-2, with a tentative D call TRBD2 (5 bases). The CDR3 runs to 14 residues. V shed 1 base and J shed 3 bases, with 10 bases lying between them. CDR1 SGHAT and CDR2 FQNNGV come from the germline V gene. CDR3 sequence reads: CASSLVGGIYEQYF. The CDR3 region has the DNA TGTGCCAGCAGCTTAGTAGGAGGCATCTACGAGCAGTACTTC.

The V and J genes are TRBV6-5 and TRBJ2-1; D is perhaps TRBD1 (6 bases). Germline V gives CDR1 MNHEY, CDR2 SVGAGI. This CDR3 region has 12 residues. V dropped 5 bases and J dropped 12 bases, with 14 bases sitting between them. The CDR3 loop reads CASSKTGRWQFF. The CDR3 nucleotides read TGTGCCAGCAGTAAAACAGGGCGGTGGCAGTTCTTC.

This sequence joins TRBV2 and TRBJ2-7, with a weak D call TRBD1 (5 bases). Germline-derived CDR1 and CDR2 are SNHLY and FYNNEI. This CDR3 comprises 15 residues. With 6 bases removed from V and 2 bases from J, the gap between germline ends came to 17 bases. The CDR3, as DNA: TGTGCCAGCAGGGCCCTCTCGACAGCCCCCTACGAGCAGTACTTC. As protein: CASRALSTAPYEQYF.

This clone occurred once. The rearrangement joins TRBV5-4 to TRBJ1-5; D is unresolved. Germline V gene data show CDR1 as SGHNT and CDR2 as YYREEE (reference sequence). V gave up 4 bases and J gave up 4 bases, with 9 bases separating them. This CDR3 is 13 amino acids long. The CDR3 sequence is CASSTEKNQPQHF. The CDR3 nucleotides are TGTGCCAGCAGCACGGAGAAGAATCAGCCCCAGCATTTT.

CDR3 amino acids: CASSLSRVADTQYF. Written as DNA, the CDR3 is TGTGCCAGCAGTTTGTCGAGAGTTGCAGATACGCAGTATTTT. J is TRBJ2-3 and V is TRBV6-6; D gene ambiguous. The length of the CDR3 is 14 residues. Trimming pared 4 bases from V and 4 bases from J, leaving 12 bases between. Germline V gene lookup returns CDR1 MNHNY and CDR2 SVGAGI (reference sequence).

V and J are TRBV28 and TRBJ1-3, with 9 bases that match TRBD1. CDR1 is MDHEN, CDR2 SYDVKM, per germline. V was clipped by 7 bases and J by 3 bases; unmatched bases: 13. This CDR3 contains 17 residues. The CDR3 here is CASNENPGTGLGNTIYF. In nucleotides, the CDR3 is TGTGCCAGCAACGAAAACCCCGGGACAGGGCTTGGAAACACCATATATTTT. The whole variable domain, remainder taken from reference TRBV28 and TRBJ1-3, is DVKVTQSSRYLVKRTGEKVFLECVQDMDHENMFWYRQDPGLGLRLIYFSYDVKMKEKGDIPEGYSVSREKKERFSLILESASTNQTSMYLCASNENPGTGLGNTIYFGEGSWLTVV.

The chain joins TRBV7-3 to TRBJ2-7, with 8 bases aligning to TRBD1. CDR1 and CDR2 from the germline V gene are SGHTA and FQGTGA. This CDR3 is built from 13 residues. V lost 5 bases, J lost 5 bases, and 5 bases stayed unmatched. The CDR3 DNA sequence: TGTGCCAGCAGCGCCCAGGGGGCTGACGAGCAGTACTTC. It specifies CASSAQGADEQYF.

The genes are TRBV3-1 (or the pseudogene TRBV3-2) and TRBJ2-7, with 8 positions matching TRBD2. The CDR3 contains 15 residues. J was trimmed by 4 bases and V by 4 bases; bases with no gene match: 9. CDR1 is LGHDT, CDR2 YNNKEL, per germline (reference sequence). In DNA, the CDR3 is TGTGCCAGCAGCCCGACGGACGGGGGGGTTTACGAGCAGTACTTC. As protein: CASSPTDGGVYEQYF.

The rearrangement uses TRBV25-1 and TRBJ2-7; 12 bases are shared with TRBD1. Per the germline V gene, CDR1 is MGHDK and CDR2 is SYGVNS. The V gene end was trimmed by 5 bases and the J gene end by 1 base; junction bases not matched to a gene: 6. The length of the CDR3 is 16 residues. The CDR3 loop is CASSSPGQGASYEQYF. As DNA, the CDR3 is TGTGCCAGCAGTTCACCGGGACAGGGGGCTTCCTACGAGCAGTACTTC.

This chain connects TRBV27 to TRBJ1-6, with unresolved D. This CDR3 region has 14 residues. Germline V gene sequence: CDR1 MNHEY, CDR2 SMNVEV (reference sequence). The germline V and J ends were trimmed by 3 bases and 14 bases, with 17 bases remaining between them. DNA of the CDR3: TGTGCCAGCAGTTTGGCCGAAAGGTACGGGGCCCTCCACTTT. Residues: CASSLAERYGALHF.